This T cell receptor beta chain was sequenced during a study of shared T cell receptors in the human thymus. Data came from immunoSEQ multiplex PCR; TCRdb stores just in-frame clones and leaves some out. Among more than 550,000 clones listed, roughly 85% were seen once. This same sample was also taken into another study, of human thymus T cells. That source adds: Highly overlapping thymic repertoires among unrelated individuals were reported in related research.

This receptor was identified in a girl less than two years old with a congenital heart defect. Sequenced: thymocytes.

The CDR3 DNA follows: TGTGCCATCAGCCCTTGGGGGGGGACTGAAGCTTTCTTT. Translating gives CAISPWGGTEAFF. V is TRBV10-3 and J is TRBJ1-1, with D maybe TRBD1 (5 bases). The CDR3 is 13 amino acids. Trimming shortened V by 6 bases and J by 5 bases, and 13 bases separated the two germline ends. CDR1 ENHRY and CDR2 SYGVKD come from the germline V gene.